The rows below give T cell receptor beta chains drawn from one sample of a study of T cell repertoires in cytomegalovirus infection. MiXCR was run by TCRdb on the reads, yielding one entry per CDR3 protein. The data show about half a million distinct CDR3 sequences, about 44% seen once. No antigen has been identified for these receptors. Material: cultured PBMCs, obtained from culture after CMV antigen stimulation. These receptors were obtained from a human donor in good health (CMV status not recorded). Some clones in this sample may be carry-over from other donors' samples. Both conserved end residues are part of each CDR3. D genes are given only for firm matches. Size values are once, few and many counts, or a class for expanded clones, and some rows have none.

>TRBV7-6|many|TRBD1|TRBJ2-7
TGTGCCAGCAGCTTAAACTCTCCGGGACAGGGGTACGGGCAGTACTTC
CASSLNSPGQGYGQYF
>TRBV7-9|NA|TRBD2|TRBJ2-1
TGTGCCACCTCTAGCGGGAGGCTCAATGAGCAGTTCTTC
CATSSGRLNEQFF
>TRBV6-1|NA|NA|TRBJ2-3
TGTGCCAGCAGTGTGGGGGCTAGCACAGATACGCAGTATTTT
CASSVGASTDTQYF
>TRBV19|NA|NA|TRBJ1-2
TGTGCCAGTAGTATAGTAGAGGGGACCGGGGTAAACTATGGCGCTGGCTACACCTTC
CASSIVEGTGVNYGAGYTF
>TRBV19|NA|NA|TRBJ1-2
TGTGCCAGTAGGGGACCGCGAGGAGGCTACACCTTC
CASRGPRGGYTF
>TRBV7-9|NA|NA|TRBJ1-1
TGTGCCAGCAGCGACCCCGCGGGCAGGGGCACTGAAGCTTTCTTT
CASSDPAGRGTEAFF
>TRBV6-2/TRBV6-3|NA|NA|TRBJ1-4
TGTGCCAGCAGCCAGATCGGACAGCGTGAAAAACTGTTTTTT
CASSQIGQREKLFF
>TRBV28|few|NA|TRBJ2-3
TGTGCCAGCAGTTTAGTAGGGATGACGCAGTATTTT
CASSLVGMTQYF
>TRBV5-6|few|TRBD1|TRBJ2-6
TGTGCCAGCAGCTTGACAGGGGACTCTGGGGCCAACGTCCTGACTTTC
CASSLTGDSGANVLTF
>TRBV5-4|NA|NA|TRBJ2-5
TGTGCCAGCGGCCAGGCTAGCGCAAAAGAGACCCAGTACTTC
CASGQASAKETQYF
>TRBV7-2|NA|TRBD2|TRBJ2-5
TGTGCCAGCAGCTTGGGACTAGCGGGGGCCGGGGGGGAGACCCAGTACTTC
CASSLGLAGAGGETQYF
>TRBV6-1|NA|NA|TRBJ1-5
TGTGCCAGCAGTCGCCATAATAGCAATCAGCCCCAGCATTTT
CASSRHNSNQPQHF
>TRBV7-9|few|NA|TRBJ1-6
TGTGCCAGCAGCTTCAGTAATTCACCCCTCCACTTT
CASSFSNSPLHF
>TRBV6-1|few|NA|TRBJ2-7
TGTGCCAGCAGCGGTACAGGTCCTACCTACGAGCAGTACTTC
CASSGTGPTYEQYF
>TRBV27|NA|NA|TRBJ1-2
TGTGCCCCCAAGCCCCGGGCAAACTATGGCTACACCTTC
CAPKPRANYGYTF
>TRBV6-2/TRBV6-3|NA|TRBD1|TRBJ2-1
TGTGCCAGCAGTTACTTGTGGGACAGGGCCAATGAGCAGTTCTTC
CASSYLWDRANEQFF
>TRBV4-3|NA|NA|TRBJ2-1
TGCGCCAGCAGCCAAGATCGGCTAGCAAGAGAGCAGTTCTTC
CASSQDRLAREQFF